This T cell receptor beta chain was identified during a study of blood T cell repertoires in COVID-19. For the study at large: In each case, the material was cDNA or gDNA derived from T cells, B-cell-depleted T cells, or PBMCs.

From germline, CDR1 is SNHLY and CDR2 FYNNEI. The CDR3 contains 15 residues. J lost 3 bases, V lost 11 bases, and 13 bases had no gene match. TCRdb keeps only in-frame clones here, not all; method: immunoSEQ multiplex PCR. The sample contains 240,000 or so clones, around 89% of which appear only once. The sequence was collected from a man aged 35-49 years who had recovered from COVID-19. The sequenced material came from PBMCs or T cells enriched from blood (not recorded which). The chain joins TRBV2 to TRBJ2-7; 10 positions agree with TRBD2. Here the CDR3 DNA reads TGTGCCTCCAACCCGCGGCTAGCGGGGGACTACGAGCAGTACTTC. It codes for CASNPRLAGDYEQYF. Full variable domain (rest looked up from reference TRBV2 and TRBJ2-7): EPEVTQTPSHQVTQMGQEVILRCVPISNHLYFYWYRQILGQKVEFLVSFYNNEISEKSEIFDDQFSVERPDGSNFTLKIRSTKLEDSAMYFCASNPRLAGDYEQYFGPGTRLTVT.